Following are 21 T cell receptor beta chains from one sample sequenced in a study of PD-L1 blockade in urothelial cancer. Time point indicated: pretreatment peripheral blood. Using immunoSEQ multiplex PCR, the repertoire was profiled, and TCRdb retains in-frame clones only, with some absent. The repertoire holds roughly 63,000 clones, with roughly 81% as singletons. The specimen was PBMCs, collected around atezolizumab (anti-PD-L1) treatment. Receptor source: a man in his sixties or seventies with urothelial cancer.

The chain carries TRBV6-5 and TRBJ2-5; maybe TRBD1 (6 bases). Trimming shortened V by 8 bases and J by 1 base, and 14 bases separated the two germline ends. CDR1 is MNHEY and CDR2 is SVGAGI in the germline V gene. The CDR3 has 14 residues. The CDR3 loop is CASAEAGVQETQYF. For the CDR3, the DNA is TGTGCCAGCGCAGAGGCAGGGGTCCAAGAGACCCAGTACTTC.

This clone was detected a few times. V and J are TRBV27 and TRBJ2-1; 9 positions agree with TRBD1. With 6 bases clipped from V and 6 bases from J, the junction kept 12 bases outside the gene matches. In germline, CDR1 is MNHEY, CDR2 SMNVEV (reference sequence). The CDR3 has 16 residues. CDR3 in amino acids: CASSRGETGGSNEQFF. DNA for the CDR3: TGTGCCAGCAGCCGGGGGGAGACAGGGGGGTCCAATGAGCAGTTCTTC.

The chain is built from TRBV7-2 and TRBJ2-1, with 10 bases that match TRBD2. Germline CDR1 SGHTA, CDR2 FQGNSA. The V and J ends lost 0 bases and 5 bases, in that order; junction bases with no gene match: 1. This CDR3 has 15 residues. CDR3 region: CASSLAAGGHNEQFF. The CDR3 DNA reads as TGTGCCAGCAGCTTAGCAGCGGGGGGGCACAATGAGCAGTTCTTC. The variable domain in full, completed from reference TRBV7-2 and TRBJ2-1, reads GAGVSQSPSNKVTEKGKDVELRCDPISGHTALYWYRQSLGQGLEFLIYFQGNSAPDKSGLPSDRFSAERTGGSVSTLTIQRTQQEDSAVYLCASSLAAGGHNEQFFGPGTRLTVL.

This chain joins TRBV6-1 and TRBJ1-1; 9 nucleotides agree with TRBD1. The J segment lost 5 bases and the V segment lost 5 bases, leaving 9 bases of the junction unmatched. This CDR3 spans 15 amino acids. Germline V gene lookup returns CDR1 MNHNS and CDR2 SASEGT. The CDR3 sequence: CASSPHRGPRTEAFF. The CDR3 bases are TGTGCCAGCAGTCCCCACAGGGGGCCGAGAACTGAAGCTTTCTTT.

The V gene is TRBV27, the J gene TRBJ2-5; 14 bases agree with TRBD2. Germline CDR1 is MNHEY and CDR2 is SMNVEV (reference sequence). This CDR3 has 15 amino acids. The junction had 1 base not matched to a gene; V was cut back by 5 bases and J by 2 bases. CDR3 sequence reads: CASSRLAGGQETQYF. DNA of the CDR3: TGTGCCAGCAGTAGACTAGCGGGGGGGCAAGAGACCCAGTACTTC.

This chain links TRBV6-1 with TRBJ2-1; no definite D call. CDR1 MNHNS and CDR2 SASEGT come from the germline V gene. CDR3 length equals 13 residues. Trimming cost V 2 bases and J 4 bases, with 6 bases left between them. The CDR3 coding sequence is TGTGCCAGCAGTGAACTAAATTACAATGAGCAGTTCTTC. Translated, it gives CASSELNYNEQFF.

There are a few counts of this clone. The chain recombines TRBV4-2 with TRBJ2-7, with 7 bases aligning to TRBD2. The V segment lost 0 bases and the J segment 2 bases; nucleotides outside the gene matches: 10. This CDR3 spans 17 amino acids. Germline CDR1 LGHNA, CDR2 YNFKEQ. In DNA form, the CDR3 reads TGTGCCAGCAGCCAAGATCTAACGGGGGGAATGCCCTACGAGCAGTACTTC. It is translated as CASSQDLTGGMPYEQYF.

The CDR3 DNA sequence: TGTGCCAGCAGGTTACAGGGGAGCGAGACCCAGTACTTC. Translated: CASRLQGSETQYF. The rearrangement links TRBV27 to TRBJ2-5, with 7 bases identical to TRBD1. Germline V gene data show CDR1 as MNHEY and CDR2 as SMNVEV (reference sequence). CDR3 length: 13 amino acids. V was pared by 6 bases and J by 5 bases, with 6 bases of the junction left unmatched.

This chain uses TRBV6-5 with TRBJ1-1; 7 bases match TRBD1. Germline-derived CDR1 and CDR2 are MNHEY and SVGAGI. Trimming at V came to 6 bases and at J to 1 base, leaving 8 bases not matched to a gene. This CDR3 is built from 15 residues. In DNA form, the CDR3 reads TGTGCCAGCAGCCTCCTCGAGGGGGCGAACACTGAAGCTTTCTTT. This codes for CASSLLEGANTEAFF.

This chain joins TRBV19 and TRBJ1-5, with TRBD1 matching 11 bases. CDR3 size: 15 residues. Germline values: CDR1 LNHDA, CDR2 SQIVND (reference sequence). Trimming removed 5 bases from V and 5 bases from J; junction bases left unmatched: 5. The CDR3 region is CASSSGTGGHQPQHF. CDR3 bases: TGTGCCAGTAGTTCCGGGACAGGGGGACATCAGCCCCAGCATTTT.

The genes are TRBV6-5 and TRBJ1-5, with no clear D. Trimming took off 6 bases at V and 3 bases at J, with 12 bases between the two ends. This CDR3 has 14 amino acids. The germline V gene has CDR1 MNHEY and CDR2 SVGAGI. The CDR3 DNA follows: TGTGCCAGCAGGCCCTCTGGCCTCAATCAGCCCCAGCATTTT. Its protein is CASRPSGLNQPQHF.

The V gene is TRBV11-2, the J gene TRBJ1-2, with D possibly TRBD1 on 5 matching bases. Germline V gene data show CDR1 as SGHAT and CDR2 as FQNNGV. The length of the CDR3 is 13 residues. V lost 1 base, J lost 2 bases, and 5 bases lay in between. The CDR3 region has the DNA TGTGCCAGCAGCTTAGGACAGAACTATGGCTACACCTTC. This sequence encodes CASSLGQNYGYTF.

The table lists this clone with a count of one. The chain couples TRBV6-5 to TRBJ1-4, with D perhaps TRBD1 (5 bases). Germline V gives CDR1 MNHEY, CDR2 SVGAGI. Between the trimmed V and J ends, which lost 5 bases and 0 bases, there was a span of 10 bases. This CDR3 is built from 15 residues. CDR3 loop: CASSVSTATNEKLFF. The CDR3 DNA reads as TGTGCCAGCAGTGTGTCGACAGCAACTAATGAAAAACTGTTTTTT.

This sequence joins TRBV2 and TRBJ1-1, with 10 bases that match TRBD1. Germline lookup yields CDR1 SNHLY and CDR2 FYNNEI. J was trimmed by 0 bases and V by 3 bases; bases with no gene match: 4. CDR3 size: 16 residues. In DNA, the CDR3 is TGTGCCAGCAGTGATGGGGACAGGGGACTGAACACTGAAGCTTTCTTT. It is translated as CASSDGDRGLNTEAFF.

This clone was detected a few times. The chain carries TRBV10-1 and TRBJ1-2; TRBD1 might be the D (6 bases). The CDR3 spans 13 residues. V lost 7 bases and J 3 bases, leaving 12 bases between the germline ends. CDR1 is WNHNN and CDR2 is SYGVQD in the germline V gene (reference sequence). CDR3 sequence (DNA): TGCGCCAGCACTTCAGGGGTCTACTATGGCTACACCTTC. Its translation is CASTSGVYYGYTF.

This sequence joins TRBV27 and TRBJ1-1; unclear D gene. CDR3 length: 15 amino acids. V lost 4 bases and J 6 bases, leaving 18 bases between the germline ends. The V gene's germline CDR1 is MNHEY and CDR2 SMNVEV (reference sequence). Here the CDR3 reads CASSSPVRGRAEAFF. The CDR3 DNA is TGTGCCAGCAGTTCCCCCGTACGTGGGCGTGCTGAAGCTTTCTTT.

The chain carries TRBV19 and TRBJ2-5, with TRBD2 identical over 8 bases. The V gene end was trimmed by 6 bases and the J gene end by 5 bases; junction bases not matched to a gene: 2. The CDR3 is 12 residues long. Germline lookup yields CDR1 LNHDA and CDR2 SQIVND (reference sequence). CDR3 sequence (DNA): TGTGCCAGTAGCTCGGGAGGGGAGACCCAGTACTTC. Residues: CASSSGGETQYF.

The CDR3 DNA reads TGTGCCAGCAGCTTTGTACAGGGCTCAGATACGCAGTATTTT. Translating gives CASSFVQGSDTQYF. V is TRBV5-4 and J is TRBJ2-3; tentative D call: TRBD1 (6 bases). Per germline, CDR1 SGHNT and CDR2 YYREEE (reference sequence). The CDR3 spans 14 residues. V was trimmed by 2 bases and J by 4 bases, leaving 11 bases between them.

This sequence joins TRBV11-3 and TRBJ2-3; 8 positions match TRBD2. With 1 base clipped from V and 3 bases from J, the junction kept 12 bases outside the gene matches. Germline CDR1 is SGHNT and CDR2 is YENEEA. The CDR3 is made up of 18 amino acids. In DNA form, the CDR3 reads TGTGCCAGCAGCTTAGGACGGATTGCGGGAGGTCCTACAGATACGCAGTATTTT. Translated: CASSLGRIAGGPTDTQYF.

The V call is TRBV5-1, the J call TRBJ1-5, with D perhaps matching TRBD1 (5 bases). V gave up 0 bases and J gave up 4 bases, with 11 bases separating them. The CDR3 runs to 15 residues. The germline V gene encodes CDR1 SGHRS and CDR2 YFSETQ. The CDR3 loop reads CASSLVGGRNQPQHF. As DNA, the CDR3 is TGCGCCAGCAGCTTGGTCGGGGGACGGAATCAGCCCCAGCATTTT.

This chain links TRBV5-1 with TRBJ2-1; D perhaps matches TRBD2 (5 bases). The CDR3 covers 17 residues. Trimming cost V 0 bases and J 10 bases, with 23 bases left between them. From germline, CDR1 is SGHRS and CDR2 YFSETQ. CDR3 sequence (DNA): TGCGCCAGCAGCTTGGAAGGTGGGAGTCCGGGGTTTGGGGAGCAGTTCTTC. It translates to CASSLEGGSPGFGEQFF. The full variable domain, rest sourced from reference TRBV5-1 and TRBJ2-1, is KAGVTQTPRYLIKTRGQQVTLSCSPISGHRSVSWYQQTPGQGLQFLFEYFSETQRNKGNFPGRFSGRQFSNSRSEMNVSTLELGDSALYLCASSLEGGSPGFGEQFFGPGTRLTVL.